A selection of T cell receptor beta chains follows, all from one sample in a study of blood T cell repertoires in COVID-19. Clones were sequenced by immunoSEQ multiplex PCR, and TCRdb holds only the in-frame ones, with some missing. This table has 150,000 to 200,000 clones, approximately 90% appearing once. The sequenced sample consisted of peripheral blood. Receptor source: a human donor in a cohort sampled during active COVID-19. The CDR3 runs from the conserved cysteine through the conserved F or W. A D gene is named only where the DNA matches it firmly. Rows give clone size only sometimes, using once, few, many, or a class for an expanded clone.

cdr3_aa	cdr3_nt	j_call	v_call	clone_size	d_call
CASSAGTEHTQYF	TGTGCCAGCAGCGCCGGGACAGAGCATACGCAGTATTTT	TRBJ2-3	TRBV9	few	TRBD1
CASSSQGAGQPQHF	TGTGCCAGCAGTAGCCAGGGGGCGGGTCAGCCCCAGCATTTT	TRBJ1-5	TRBV25-1	NA	TRBD1
CASSPGLVRDEQYF	TGTGCCAGCAGCCCGGGACTAGTGAGGGACGAGCAGTACTTC	TRBJ2-7	TRBV5-4	NA	TRBD2
CASSEARSGANVLTF	TGTGCCAGCAGTGAAGCTCGCTCTGGGGCCAACGTCCTGACTTTC	TRBJ2-6	TRBV2	NA	NA
CASSLSSEQYF	TGCGCCAGCAGCTTGAGCTCCGAGCAGTACTTC	TRBJ2-7	TRBV5-1	few	NA
CASSLAESQPQHF	TGTGCCAGCAGTTTAGCCGAAAGCCAGCCCCAGCATTTT	TRBJ1-5	TRBV27	NA	NA
CASSQDGTGVGSYNEQFF	TGTGCCAGCAGCCAAGACGGAACCGGGGTAGGCTCCTACAATGAGCAGTTCTTC	TRBJ2-1	TRBV4-2	once	NA
CASGDREADTQYF	TGTGCCAGCGGGGACAGGGAGGCAGATACGCAGTATTTT	TRBJ2-3	TRBV9	NA	TRBD1
CASSPSGGGAYEQYF	TGTGCCAGCAGCCCATCGGGGGGAGGGGCCTACGAGCAGTACTTC	TRBJ2-7	TRBV9	NA	TRBD2
CASSMRTGDWYEQYF	TGTGCCAGCAGCATGAGGACAGGGGACTGGTACGAGCAGTACTTC	TRBJ2-7	TRBV7-9	NA	TRBD1
CSVDPPLRDEQYF	TGCAGCGTTGATCCGCCCCTGCGGGACGAGCAGTACTTC	TRBJ2-7	TRBV29-1	many	NA
CASSSTSGQGSYGYTF	TGTGCCAGCAGTTCGACATCTGGACAGGGAAGCTATGGCTACACCTTC	TRBJ1-2	TRBV27	NA	TRBD1
CASSVALQGAQGNEQFF	TGTGCCAGCAGCGTAGCTTTACAGGGGGCGCAGGGCAATGAGCAGTTCTTC	TRBJ2-1	TRBV9	NA	TRBD1
CASSSYPRASGSSYEQYF	TGTGCCAGCAGCTCCTACCCTAGGGCTAGCGGGAGCTCCTACGAGCAGTACTTC	TRBJ2-7	TRBV11-3	NA	TRBD2
CASSLFRGGSNEQYF	TGTGCCAGCAGTTTATTTAGAGGGGGAAGCAACGAGCAGTACTTC	TRBJ2-7	TRBV27	NA	NA
CASSVLPREQYF	TGCGCCAGCAGTGTCCTCCCCCGGGAGCAGTACTTC	TRBJ2-7	TRBV10-1	NA	NA
CACLTGAREKLFF	TGTGCCTGCCTGACAGGGGCACGAGAAAAACTGTTTTTT	TRBJ1-4	TRBV30	NA	TRBD1
CASSLGAGRNYGYTF	TGTGCCAGCAGTTTAGGGGCGGGGCGGAACTATGGCTACACCTTC	TRBJ1-2	TRBV27	once	NA
CASSLYVGTLSYEQYF	TGTGCCAGCAGCTTGTACGTAGGGACACTATCCTACGAGCAGTACTTC	TRBJ2-7	TRBV11-1	NA	NA
CASSVAASYEQYF	TGTGCCAGCAGCGTTGCGGCGTCCTACGAGCAGTACTTC	TRBJ2-7	TRBV9	NA	NA
CASSLLAGQGIGGYTF	TGTGCCAGCAGTTTACTCGCGGGACAGGGGATCGGTGGCTACACCTTC	TRBJ1-2	TRBV28	NA	TRBD1
CASSLPPTGGSETQYF	TGTGCCAGCAGCTTGCCACCGACAGGGGGGTCTGAGACCCAGTACTTC	TRBJ2-5	TRBV5-4	NA	TRBD1
CASSFRPGVGETQYF	TGCGCCAGCAGCTTCCGTCCAGGGGTAGGGGAGACCCAGTACTTC	TRBJ2-5	TRBV5-1	NA	NA
CASKNIGTSGRLGDEQFF	TGTGCCAGCAAGAACATAGGGACTAGCGGGAGGTTAGGCGATGAGCAGTTCTTC	TRBJ2-1	TRBV28	NA	TRBD2
CSASRGQGFRNQHF	TGCAGTGCTAGTCGGGGACAGGGCTTTAGGAACCAGCATTTT	TRBJ1-5	TRBV20-1	few	TRBD1
CASREVGGFNQPQHF	TGTGCCAGTAGAGAGGTGGGGGGATTCAATCAGCCCCAGCATTTT	TRBJ1-5	TRBV19	NA	NA
CASSKSPGHMNTEAFF	TGTGCCAGTAGTAAGTCCCCGGGACATATGAACACTGAAGCTTTCTTT	TRBJ1-1	TRBV19	NA	NA
CASSYSTSGVAYEQYF	TGTGCCAGCAGTTACTCGACTAGCGGGGTAGCCTACGAGCAGTACTTC	TRBJ2-7	TRBV6-2/TRBV6-3	NA	TRBD2
CASSLNPGIELDTQYF	TGTGCCAGCAGTTTAAATCCGGGGATTGAGCTAGATACGCAGTATTTT	TRBJ2-3	TRBV28	NA	NA
CAWRKGQAPMNTEAFF	TGTGCCTGGAGAAAGGGGCAGGCCCCCATGAACACTGAAGCTTTCTTT	TRBJ1-1	TRBV30	NA	NA
CASSRDSYGYTF	TGTGCCAGCAGTCGTGACAGCTATGGCTACACCTTC	TRBJ1-2	TRBV25-1	NA	NA
CASSSAGGPINEQFF	TGTGCCAGCAGCTCAGCGGGAGGGCCGATCAATGAGCAGTTCTTC	TRBJ2-1	TRBV7-9	few	TRBD2
CASSQRAVVGTEAFF	TGCGCCAGCAGCCAACGAGCGGTTGTGGGCACTGAAGCTTTCTTT	TRBJ1-1	TRBV4-1	NA	NA
CASSGDRGQGETQYF	TGTGCCAGCAGCGGCGACAGGGGGCAGGGGGAGACCCAGTACTTC	TRBJ2-5	TRBV7-2	NA	TRBD1
CASSLAGAGTDTQYF	TGTGCCAGCAGCTTAGCGGGAGCGGGCACAGATACGCAGTATTTT	TRBJ2-3	TRBV7-6	NA	NA
CAWRTSGTYEQYF	TGTGCCTGGAGGACTAGCGGGACCTACGAGCAGTACTTC	TRBJ2-7	TRBV30	NA	TRBD2
CASSLYRIYEQYF	TGTGCCAGCAGTTTATACAGGATATACGAGCAGTACTTC	TRBJ2-7	TRBV12-3/TRBV12-4	NA	NA
CASSSRTRPDYNEQFF	TGTGCCAGCAGCTCCCGGACTAGACCAGACTACAATGAGCAGTTCTTC	TRBJ2-1	TRBV11-3	NA	TRBD2
CASTRGDLSGNTIYF	TGCGCCAGCACCCGGGGGGACCTCTCTGGAAACACCATATATTTT	TRBJ1-3	TRBV23-1	NA	NA
CAWSGEYGYTF	TGTGCCTGGAGTGGAGAGTATGGCTACACCTTC	TRBJ1-2	TRBV30	few	NA
CATRDREKEAFF	TGTGCCACCCGGGACAGGGAGAAGGAAGCTTTCTTT	TRBJ1-1	TRBV10-3	NA	TRBD1
CAIISDRGEQPQHF	TGTGCCATCATCTCTGACAGGGGGGAACAGCCCCAGCATTTT	TRBJ1-5	TRBV10-3	NA	TRBD1
CASSLLGADQPQHF	TGTGCCAGCAGTTTGCTAGGGGCAGACCAGCCCCAGCATTTT	TRBJ1-5	TRBV27	NA	NA
CSVREDIEFF	TGCAGCGTTAGGGAGGACATTGAGTTCTTC	TRBJ2-1	TRBV29-1	NA	NA
CASSPMTSGDTDTQYF	TGTGCCAGCTCACCGATGACTAGCGGGGACACAGATACGCAGTATTTT	TRBJ2-3	TRBV18	NA	TRBD2
CASRWDRNTEAFF	TGTGCCAGCAGATGGGACAGGAACACTGAAGCTTTCTTT	TRBJ1-1	TRBV28	NA	TRBD1
CASSPGQGLGELFF	TGTGCCAGCAGCCCGGGACAGGGCCTGGGGGAGCTGTTTTTT	TRBJ2-2	TRBV7-7	NA	TRBD1
CASSRGAGGSYEQYF	TGTGCCAGCAGCCGAGGAGCGGGAGGTTCCTACGAGCAGTACTTC	TRBJ2-7	TRBV6-5	NA	TRBD2
CASSQQGRDYGYTF	TGTGCCAGCAGCCAACAAGGCAGGGACTATGGCTACACCTTC	TRBJ1-2	TRBV3-1/TRBV3-2	few	NA
CASRLGEDRGRIKMNTEAFF	TGTGCAAGTCGCTTGGGAGAGGACAGGGGCCGTATTAAAATGAACACTGAAGCTTTCTTT	TRBJ1-1	TRBV12-2	once	NA
CASSYPQGPNTEAFF	TGTGCCAGCAGTTACCCACAGGGGCCGAACACTGAAGCTTTCTTT	TRBJ1-1	TRBV6-6	few	TRBD1
CASSIEGAGQPQHF	TGTGCCAGTAGTATAGAAGGGGCCGGTCAGCCCCAGCATTTT	TRBJ1-5	TRBV19	NA	NA